These T cell receptor beta chains were read from a single sample in a study of CD8+ T cells in alopecia areata. Data came from immunoSEQ multiplex PCR; TCRdb stores just in-frame clones and leaves some out. The sample contains 170,000 or so clones, around half of which appear only once. Specimen: CD8+ T cells sorted from blood, collected at week 24, from a patient treated with tofacitinib. The receptors shown here come from a human donor with alopecia areata. Each CDR3 is given with its conserved first and last residue. Fields, in order: D gene, J gene, V gene, clone size, CDR3 DNA, CDR3 protein. The D gene is left open where the match is weak. A clone size is listed for some rows: how often the clone was seen (once, few, many), or a class if it is expanded.

.	TRBJ2-7	TRBV25-1	few	TGTGCCAGCAGCCTGGCAGGGAACCGGGAGCAGTACTTC	CASSLAGNREQYF
TRBD1	TRBJ1-5	TRBV9	.	TGTGCCAGCAGCCAGGGGGATAGCAATCAGCCCCAGCATTTT	CASSQGDSNQPQHF
.	TRBJ2-7	TRBV30	few	TGTGCCTGGAGCACGGGGGTGAAGGACGAGCAGTACTTC	CAWSTGVKDEQYF
.	TRBJ1-5	TRBV19	few	TGTGCCAGCGCGGGGGGGGTTCAGCCCCAGCATTTT	CASAGGVQPQHF
.	TRBJ1-1	TRBV7-2	once	TGTGCCAGCAGCTTAGCAGGGTACACTGAAGCTTTCTTT	CASSLAGYTEAFF
.	TRBJ2-5	TRBV15	.	TGTGCCACCAGCAGAGATATGGCCCCAGAGACCTACCAAGAGACCCAGTACTTC	CATSRDMAPETYQETQYF
.	TRBJ2-7	TRBV25-1	.	TGTGCCACCTCCTATACAGGGCTCTACGAGCAGTACTTC	CATSYTGLYEQYF
TRBD1	TRBJ2-7	TRBV5-6	.	TGTGCCAGCAGCGCCGGGGACAGGGGTTTCTACGAGCAGTACTTC	CASSAGDRGFYEQYF
TRBD2	TRBJ2-1	TRBV28	.	TGTGCCAGCAGCCAGGCCAGTACTAGCGCAATCTACAATGAGCAGTTCTTC	CASSQASTSAIYNEQFF
.	TRBJ1-4	TRBV7-9	.	TGTGCCAGCGGGAGATCAGCGGAAAAACTGTTTTTT	CASGRSAEKLFF
TRBD1	TRBJ1-2	TRBV13	.	TGTGCCAGCAGCTATAATACACAGGGGGAAGGCTACACCTTC	CASSYNTQGEGYTF
.	TRBJ2-7	TRBV5-1	few	TGCGCCAGCAGCTTAAGGGGGGATGGATACGAGCAGTACTTC	CASSLRGDGYEQYF
.	TRBJ2-1	TRBV4-2	once	TGTGCCAGCTCTCCGGGGGGCCAAAGGTTCTCCTACAATGAGCAGTTCTTC	CASSPGGQRFSYNEQFF
.	TRBJ1-2	TRBV2	.	TGTGCCAGAGACAGACCCAACTATGGCTACACCTTC	CARDRPNYGYTF
.	TRBJ1-2	TRBV14	.	TGTGCCAGCAGCCAAGATAAGAGAGGCATGAACTTC	CASSQDKRGMNF
TRBD1	TRBJ1-2	TRBV19	few	TGTGCCAGTAGTATCTTGGGACAGCAGAGCTATGGCTACACCTTC	CASSILGQQSYGYTF
TRBD1	TRBJ2-2	TRBV29-1	.	TGCAGCGTTGAACAGGGGGACACCGGGGAGCTGTTTTTT	CSVEQGDTGELFF
.	TRBJ2-7	TRBV9	few	TGTGCCAGCAGTGCTACCGGAGGCCCCGAGCAGTACTTC	CASSATGGPEQYF
TRBD1	TRBJ1-4	TRBV19	.	TGTGCCAGTAGTATAACGCCGGGACAGGGCGAAAAACTGTTTTTT	CASSITPGQGEKLFF
TRBD1	TRBJ2-3	TRBV6-4	many	TGTGCCAGCAGTGACGGACAGGGGGCAGATACGCAGTATTTT	CASSDGQGADTQYF
.	TRBJ1-1	TRBV6-6	.	TGTGCCAGCAGTTACGGGTTGGGGAACACTGAAGCTTTCTTT	CASSYGLGNTEAFF
.	TRBJ1-2	TRBV7-2	.	TGTGCCAGCAGCTTAGCCTCAGGGAGCGGGAATGGCTACACCTTC	CASSLASGSGNGYTF
.	TRBJ1-5	TRBV19	.	TGTGCCAGTAGTGAACGGTTCAATCAGCCCCAGCATTTT	CASSERFNQPQHF
TRBD1	TRBJ2-1	TRBV6-5	.	TGTGCCAGCGGGACAGGGCCATACAATGAGCAGTTCTTC	CASGTGPYNEQFF
TRBD1	TRBJ2-2	TRBV29-1	few	TGCAGCGTCCGTTCCGGGACAGGGGAACAGCGGTACACCGGGGAGCTGTTTTTT	CSVRSGTGEQRYTGELFF
.	TRBJ2-5	TRBV10-3	few	TGTGCCATCAGTGAGATGGGGGAGACCCAGTACTTC	CAISEMGETQYF
.	TRBJ2-1	TRBV7-2	few	TGTGCCAGCAGCTTAGCCTGGCGGTCCAGCTCCTACAATGAGCAGTTCTTC	CASSLAWRSSSYNEQFF
.	TRBJ1-2	TRBV11-2	.	TGTGCCAGCAGCTTAGGAGGGGTCGACTATGGCTACACCTTC	CASSLGGVDYGYTF
.	TRBJ2-7	TRBV29-1	.	TGCAGCGTTGAATCTGGGTCCGCCTACGAGCAGTACTTC	CSVESGSAYEQYF
TRBD2	TRBJ2-7	TRBV4-1	once	TGCGCCAGCAGCCTCAGACTAGCGCCCTACGAGCAGTACTTC	CASSLRLAPYEQYF
.	TRBJ1-2	TRBV30	.	TGTGCCTGGAGTGTAGTGGGCGCAGATGGCTACACCTTC	CAWSVVGADGYTF
.	TRBJ2-1	TRBV7-9	few	TGTGCCAGCAGCTTAGACGGGAACGATGAGCAGTTCTTC	CASSLDGNDEQFF
.	TRBJ2-1	TRBV29-1	.	TGCAGCGTTGAGCTACCGGGCCTATACAATGAGCAGTTCTTC	CSVELPGLYNEQFF
.	TRBJ2-5	TRBV7-3	.	TGTGCCAGCAGCTTCCGCTTTCAAGAGACCCAGTACTTC	CASSFRFQETQYF
.	TRBJ2-1	TRBV30	.	TGTGCCTGGAGTCCAGGAGACAATGAGCAGTTCTTC	CAWSPGDNEQFF
.	TRBJ2-1	TRBV7-8	.	TGTGCCAGCAGCTTACCAGGGAATGAGCAGTTCTTC	CASSLPGNEQFF
.	TRBJ1-4	TRBV4-3	.	TGCGCCAGCAGCCAAGACCGGGGTCTCAATGAAAAACTGTTTTTT	CASSQDRGLNEKLFF
.	TRBJ1-1	TRBV7-8	few	TGTGCCAGCAGCTCCCCTGATGGGCTAGCTTTCTTT	CASSSPDGLAFF
.	TRBJ1-2	TRBV5-1	.	TGCGCCAGCAGCTTGTGGGGAGTTTTCGGGTATGGCTACACCTTC	CASSLWGVFGYGYTF
.	TRBJ2-3	TRBV12-5	few	TGTGCTAGTGGTTCCCATCCGGCGACTCAGGCCGATACGCAGTATTTT	CASGSHPATQADTQYF
TRBD1	TRBJ2-7	TRBV4-3	.	TGCGCCAGCAGCCAAGATCGAGGGGGCAGCACCTACGAGCAGTACTTC	CASSQDRGGSTYEQYF
.	TRBJ1-1	TRBV29-1	.	TGCAGCGTTGAATCTGGCGAGCACACTGAAGCTTTCTTT	CSVESGEHTEAFF
.	TRBJ2-7	TRBV2	.	TGTGCCAGCAAGCGAGGGAGCTACGAGCAGTACTTC	CASKRGSYEQYF
.	TRBJ1-2	TRBV7-9	.	TGTGCCAGCAGCTTAGTTGGGGACCTTAACTATGGCTACACCTTC	CASSLVGDLNYGYTF
TRBD1	TRBJ2-7	TRBV5-6	.	TGTGCCAGCAGCTGGGGGACAGGGGCCCACGAGCAGTACTTC	CASSWGTGAHEQYF
.	TRBJ2-2	TRBV7-9	.	TGTGCCAGCAGCTTACCTGGGATTAGGGAGGCCGGGGAGCTGTTTTTT	CASSLPGIREAGELFF
TRBD2	TRBJ2-3	TRBV11-2	.	TGTGCCAGCAGCTTAGTAGCGGGGGGGCCAGGAGATACGCAGTATTTT	CASSLVAGGPGDTQYF
.	TRBJ1-6	TRBV30	.	TGTGCCTGCCGGGACCGAAACTCACCCCTCCACTTT	CACRDRNSPLHF
.	TRBJ1-2	TRBV10-1	.	TGCGCCAGCAGTGACCGCGACAGTCAAGGCTACACCTTC	CASSDRDSQGYTF
.	TRBJ2-7	TRBV11-2	.	TGTGCCAGCAGCTCTCCGGGACGCCCCTACGAGCAGTACTTC	CASSSPGRPYEQYF
.	TRBJ2-3	TRBV4-3	few	TGCGCCAGCAGCCAAGGAGAGGGAATCACAGATACGCAGTATTTT	CASSQGEGITDTQYF
TRBD1	TRBJ1-5	TRBV28	.	TGTGCCAGCAGTTCAACACCGGGACAGGACAATCAGCCCCAGCATTTT	CASSSTPGQDNQPQHF
TRBD1	TRBJ2-1	TRBV9	few	TGTGCCAGCAGCGGAACACAGGGGAGTGAGCAGTTCTTC	CASSGTQGSEQFF
.	TRBJ1-2	TRBV15	.	TGTGCCACCAGCAGCAGGGTTAACTATGGCTACACCTTC	CATSSRVNYGYTF
.	TRBJ1-6	TRBV27	.	TGTGCCAGCAGTTTAAGTTTTGAGGGGATTTCACCCCTCCACTTT	CASSLSFEGISPLHF
.	TRBJ2-1	TRBV30	.	TGTGCCTGGAGTGTATCGGGGCCAAATGAGCAGTTCTTC	CAWSVSGPNEQFF
TRBD1	TRBJ1-2	TRBV14	.	TGTGCCAGCAGCCTCGTCGGGACAGGGGCTCTTTTGGATGGCTACACCTTC	CASSLVGTGALLDGYTF